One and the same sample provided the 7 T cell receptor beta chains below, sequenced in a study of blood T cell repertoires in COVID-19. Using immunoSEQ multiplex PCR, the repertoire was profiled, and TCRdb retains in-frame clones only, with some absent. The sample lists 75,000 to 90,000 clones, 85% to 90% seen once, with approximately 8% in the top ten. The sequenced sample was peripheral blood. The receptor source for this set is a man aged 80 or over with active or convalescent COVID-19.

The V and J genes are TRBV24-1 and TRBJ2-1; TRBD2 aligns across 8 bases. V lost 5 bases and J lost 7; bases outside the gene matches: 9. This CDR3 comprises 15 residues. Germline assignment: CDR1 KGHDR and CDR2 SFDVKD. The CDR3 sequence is CATSGSGIPLNEQFF. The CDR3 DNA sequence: TGTGCCACCAGTGGTAGCGGGATCCCGCTTAATGAGCAGTTCTTC.

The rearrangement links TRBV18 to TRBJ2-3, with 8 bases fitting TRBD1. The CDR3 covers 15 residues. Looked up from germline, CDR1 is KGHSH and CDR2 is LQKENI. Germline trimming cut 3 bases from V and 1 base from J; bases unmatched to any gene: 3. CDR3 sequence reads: CASSPRGQGTDTQYF. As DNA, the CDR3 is TGTGCCAGCTCACCGAGGGGACAGGGCACAGATACGCAGTATTTT. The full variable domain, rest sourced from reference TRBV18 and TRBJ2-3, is NAGVMQNPRHLVRRRGQEARLRCSPMKGHSHVYWYRQLPEEGLKFMVYLQKENIIDESGMPKERFSAEFPKEGPSILRIQQVVRGDSAAYFCASSPRGQGTDTQYFGPGTRLTVL.

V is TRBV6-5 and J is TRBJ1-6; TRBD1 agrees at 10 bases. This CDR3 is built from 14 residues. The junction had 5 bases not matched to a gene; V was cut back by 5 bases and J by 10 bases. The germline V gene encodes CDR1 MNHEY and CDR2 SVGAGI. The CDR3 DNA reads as TGTGCCAGCAGTCGGACAGGGGGGACGTCACCCCTCCACTTT. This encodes CASSRTGGTSPLHF.

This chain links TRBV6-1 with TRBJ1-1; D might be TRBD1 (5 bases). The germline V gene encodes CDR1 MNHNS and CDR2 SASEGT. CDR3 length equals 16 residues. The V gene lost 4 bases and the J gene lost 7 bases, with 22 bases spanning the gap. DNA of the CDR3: TGTGCCAGCAGTGTACGAGAAGGGTTCCGGAGGGGTGAAGCTTTCTTT. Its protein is CASSVREGFRRGEAFF.

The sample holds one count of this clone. CDR3 sequence reads: CASSGTQNTGELFF. In nucleotides, the CDR3 is TGTGCCAGTTCCGGGACTCAGAACACCGGGGAGCTGTTTTTT. This chain uses TRBV27 with TRBJ2-2; possibly TRBD2 for D (6 bases). The CDR3 loop spans 14 amino acids. With 9 bases removed from V and 1 base from J, the gap between germline ends came to 12 bases. Germline loops: CDR1 MNHEY, CDR2 SMNVEV (reference sequence).

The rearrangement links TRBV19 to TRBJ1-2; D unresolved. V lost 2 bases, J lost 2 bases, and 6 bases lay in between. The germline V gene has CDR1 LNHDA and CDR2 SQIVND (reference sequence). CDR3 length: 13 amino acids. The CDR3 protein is CASSIQINYGYTF. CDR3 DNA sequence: TGTGCCAGTAGTATACAGATAAACTATGGCTACACCTTC. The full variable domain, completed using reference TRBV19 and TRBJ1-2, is DGGITQSPKYLFRKEGQNVTLSCEQNLNHDAMYWYRQDPGQGLRLIYYSQIVNDFQKGDIAEGYSVSREKKESFPLTVTSAQKNPTAFYLCASSIQINYGYTFGSGTRLTVV.

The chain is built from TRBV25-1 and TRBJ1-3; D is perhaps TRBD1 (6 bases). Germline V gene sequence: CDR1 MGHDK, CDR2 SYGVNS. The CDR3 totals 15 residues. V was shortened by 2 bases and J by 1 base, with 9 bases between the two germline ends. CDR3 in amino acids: CASSEPGDSGNTIYF. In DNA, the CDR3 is TGTGCCAGCAGTGAACCAGGGGATTCTGGAAACACCATATATTTT.